This T cell receptor beta chain comes out of a study of human T cells and chemical hapten exposure. This clonotype was seen repeatedly, ten times or more. CDR1 and CDR2 from the germline V gene are MRHNA and SNTAGT. Trimming shortened V by 3 bases and J by 2 bases, and 10 bases separated the two germline ends. This CDR3 contains 14 residues. The time point here: pre-sensitization, week 0. Treatment defined: therapeutic diphenylcyclopropenone sensitization with weekly scalp DPC. Patch tests were applied only after blood draws. Via MiXCR, TCRdb re-called the RACE reads, giving one row per CDR3 protein. In the table there are about 380,000 distinct CDR3 sequences, 4.5% to 6% of which are singletons.

This rearrangement joins TRBV6-4 to TRBJ1-2, with D hard to call. The sample was whole blood, taken in connection with sensitization to the hapten diphenylcyclopropenone (DPC). This receptor was obtained from a woman in her forties or fifties with alopecia areata. Some clones in this sample may be carry-over from other donors' samples. The CDR3 nucleotides read TGTGCCAGCAGTGATAGTGGCAGCAACTATGGCTACACCTTC. Amino acid sequence: CASSDSGSNYGYTF.